This TCR beta chain came from a study of T cell responses to AZD1222 COVID-19 vaccine (dated by TCRdb to the early 2020s). Study-level background: AZD1222 recipients whose second dose came at about 4 weeks and those whose second dose came at about 12 weeks were combined into one group, since spike-specific TCR depth and breadth did not differ between the two schedules. TCR sequencing covered approximately 230 trial participants: 207 given two doses of AZD1222 and 26 given two doses of MenACWY control vaccine. Trial participants were enrolled by age into 18-55, 56-69 and 70-plus year subgroups, with approximately 150, 28 and 58 TCR-sequenced participants respectively. The study at large found these results: CD4 TCRs associated with the vaccine covered the entire spike protein, and the dominant responses were in regions 160-218 and 743-854. Participants were mostly white British and included more females than males, and it was suggested by the authors that clonal diversity may have been underestimated. No day 14 peak-response samples were available, so repertoires were characterized only after the peak T cell response. The 56-69-year group was small, and its depth increase did not reach significance, likely because of low power. Conclusions about previously exposed vaccinees are limited, since just five to seven AZD1222 recipients were seropositive for SARS-CoV-2 at baseline. After two AZD1222 doses, spike-specific TCR breadth and depth were significantly higher than at day 0 and than in MenACWY recipients. Reportedly, close to half of the unique spike-specific TCRs recognized epitopes lying outside the regions that are mutated in the B.1.351 and B.1.1.7 variants.

The CDR3 regions of human TCRbeta chains were analyzed by immunosequencing. As for how the authors treated the data: TCRs in the repertoires were matched against a reference library of SARS-CoV-2-specific TCRs that had been generated with the MIRA antigen-specificity platform. Breadth meant the fraction of unique TCRs that were SARS-CoV-2-associated, whereas depth meant the fraction of total T cells that were SARS-CoV-2-associated. Each spike-specific TCR was assigned to its reactive spike region and to a CD4 or CD8 class using the MIRA data. Log10-transformed breadth and depth values were compared by one-way ANOVA with Sidak's multiple comparisons tests. Entries here come from immuneACCESS through TCRdb and include only in-frame sequences with V and J called. Some clones fail to appear in such tables; in the studies checked, an unresolved V gene covers under half of the shortfall, and the cause of the remainder is unknown. V, J and clone size are those of that table, while D and trimming were read from the DNA. The sample table lists about 94,000 clones, around 87% of them with a count of one. Over 7.5% of the sample is taken by the ten largest.

In the germline V gene (reference sequence), CDR1 corresponds to LNHDA and CDR2 to SQIVND. The cysteine opens and the phenylalanine closes a CDR3 of 15 amino acids. The read is trimmed to its CDR3 DNA, 45 bases read in frame from base 1. V drops 5 bases and J drops 0 bases, leaving 11 bases in between. Explained via the paper, the time point label denotes: baseline before first vaccination. Vaccinee samples were obtained from the UK trials COV001 and COV002, which included a single-blind randomized controlled phase 2/3 trial of AZD1222 (ChAdOx1 nCoV-19) in healthy adults. For TCRbeta chain sequencing, PBMC samples were collected from trial participants at day 0 and at day 28 after the second dose. For this clone: Its antigen specificity is not known. No base qualities exist here, and no much larger clone lies one base off it.

The clonotype was recovered from an adult in good health. The material was peripheral blood, obtained on day 0 of AZD1222 vaccination. The chain uses TRBV19 and TRBJ1-5, and TRBD1 may be the D gene, going by 6 matching bases. The CDR3 region: CASSVGQISNQPQHF. The sequenced DNA is TGTGCCAGTAGTGTCGGACAGATTAGCAATCAGCCCCAGCATTTT.